The 14 T cell receptor beta chains in this list originate from one sample, sequenced in a study of blood T cells in healthy people across ages. Then a second PCR, running roughly 7 to 11 cycles, was carried out with a sample-barcoded 5' primer and a J-beta primer mix. A single record per CDR3 protein comes from TCRdb applying MiXCR to the 5' RACE reads. The repertoire holds 600,000 to 900,000 distinct CDR3 sequences, roughly 24% seen once, with approximately 2.9% in the top ten. This same sample was also part of a study on T cells of mothers and their children.

The sample taken for sequencing was blood. The receptors originated from a boy younger than 18 in good health.

This clonotype occurred a few times. V and J are TRBV10-3 and TRBJ1-4, with TRBD1 as a possible D gene (6 bases). The V gene's germline CDR1 is ENHRY and CDR2 SYGVKD. V lost 8 bases, J lost 0 bases, and 10 bases lay in between. The CDR3 runs 14 residues. CDR3 bases: TGTGCCATCCGGGGGGCAGCAACTAATGAAAAACTGTTTTTT. Protein product: CAIRGAATNEKLFF.

This chain links TRBV30 with TRBJ1-5; D is unclear. With 0 bases removed from V and 1 base from J, the gap between germline ends came to 7 bases. The CDR3 runs 14 residues. Germline CDR1 is GTSNPN and CDR2 is SVGIG (reference sequence). In DNA form, the CDR3 reads TGTGCCTGGAGTGTACTGGACAGCAATCAGCCCCAGCATTTT. Translated, it gives CAWSVLDSNQPQHF.

This clonotype was seen a few times. This chain connects TRBV7-6 to TRBJ2-1, with D perhaps TRBD2 (7 bases). Trimming left V 2 bases short and J 8 bases short, with 16 bases between. The CDR3 totals 15 residues. Germline assignment: CDR1 SGHVS and CDR2 FNYEAQ. This chain's CDR3 is CASSLLGGPGDEQFF. DNA for the CDR3: TGTGCCAGCAGCTTACTCGGGGGGCCGGGGGATGAGCAGTTCTTC. Complete variable domain (other parts from reference TRBV7-6 and TRBJ2-1): GAGVSQSPRYKVTKRGQDVALRCDPISGHVSLYWYRQALGQGPEFLTYFNYEAQQDKSGLPNDRFSAERPEGSISTLTIQRTEQRDSAMYRCASSLLGGPGDEQFFGPGTRLTVL.

This chain links TRBV20-1 with TRBJ2-3; no definite D call. V shed 4 bases and J shed 2 bases, with 7 bases lying between them. CDR3 length equals 12 residues. Germline CDR1 DFQATT, CDR2 SNEGSKA (reference sequence). The CDR3 sequence: CSAKVNTDTQYF. The CDR3 coding sequence is TGCAGTGCTAAAGTAAACACAGATACGCAGTATTTT.

The V and J genes are TRBV7-9 and TRBJ2-1; possible D gene TRBD1, 6 bases. V was clipped by 4 bases and J by 0 bases, with 13 bases between them. There are 16 residues in the CDR3. The germline gives CDR1 SEHNR, CDR2 FQNEAQ (reference sequence). The CDR3 here is CASSSGQRSSYNEQFF. CDR3 in DNA: TGTGCCAGCAGCTCAGGACAGCGAAGCTCCTACAATGAGCAGTTCTTC.

The genes are TRBV15 and TRBJ2-5; 10 bases fit TRBD1. The DNA matches TRBJ2-1 better at its end, which makes the J call doubtful. The CDR3 has 15 residues. Germline assignment: CDR1 LNHNV and CDR2 YYDKDF (reference sequence). This CDR3 is CATSRGGQGENEQFF. The DNA of the CDR3 is TGTGCCACCAGCAGAGGAGGACAGGGGGAGAATGAGCAGTTCTTC.

This clonotype appeared a few times. The rearrangement links TRBV30 to TRBJ2-5; tentative D call: TRBD1 (6 bases). Trimming removed 1 base from V and 11 bases from J, with 17 bases in between. Germline loops: CDR1 GTSNPN, CDR2 SVGIG (reference sequence). This CDR3 is built from 13 residues. The CDR3 protein is CAWSADSAKEQYF. CDR3 DNA sequence: TGTGCCTGGAGTGCGGACAGCGCCAAGGAGCAGTACTTC.

This clonotype showed up just a few times. The chain combines TRBV9 with TRBJ2-7; 8 bases fit TRBD1. This CDR3 is built from 15 residues. Per the germline V gene, CDR1 is SGDLS and CDR2 is YYNGEE. V shed 0 bases, J shed 5 bases, and the junction held 7 bases outside the gene matches. The CDR3 nucleotides read TGTGCCAGCAGCGTAGCAGGCAGGGGGCTAGACGAGCAGTACTTC. It translates to CASSVAGRGLDEQYF.

This sequence joins TRBV6-1 and TRBJ1-5; D not resolved. Germline V gives CDR1 MNHNS, CDR2 SASEGT. Trimming took off 2 bases at V and 0 bases at J, with 14 bases between the two ends. The CDR3 loop spans 17 amino acids. The DNA of the CDR3 is TGTGCCAGCAGTGAACAATCGACGGCGCTTAGCAATCAGCCCCAGCATTTT. Translation: CASSEQSTALSNQPQHF.

The sample holds a few counts of this clonotype. The chain couples TRBV12-3 or TRBV12-4 to TRBJ2-5; TRBD2 aligns across 9 bases. This CDR3 spans 16 amino acids. V shed 3 bases, J shed 5 bases, and the junction held 10 bases outside the gene matches. CDR3 sequence reads: CASSFGGGGAWETQYF. For the CDR3, the DNA is TGTGCCAGCAGTTTTGGCGGCGGGGGGGCCTGGGAGACCCAGTACTTC.

The chain has TRBV20-1 and TRBJ1-2; TRBD1 aligns across 7 bases. CDR1 and CDR2 (germline): DFQATT, SNEGSKA (reference sequence). V lost 6 bases, J lost 3 bases, and 7 bases stayed unmatched. This CDR3 contains 13 residues. This CDR3 is CSAGTGVDYGYTF. Here the CDR3 DNA reads TGCAGTGCGGGAACAGGGGTTGACTATGGCTACACCTTC.

The J gene is TRBJ2-1, the V gene TRBV7-9; D is unresolved. The V end lost 4 bases, the J end lost 3 bases, and 4 bases lay between the germline ends. The germline V gene has CDR1 SEHNR and CDR2 FQNEAQ (reference sequence). This CDR3 is built from 12 residues. This CDR3 reads CASSWHYNEQFF. CDR3 sequence (DNA): TGTGCCAGCAGCTGGCACTACAATGAGCAGTTCTTC.

The chain has TRBV7-9 and TRBJ2-5, with D possibly being TRBD2 (6 bases). There are 15 residues in the CDR3. Germline loops: CDR1 SEHNR, CDR2 FQNEAQ (reference sequence). V lost 3 bases and J 1 base, leaving 12 bases between the germline ends. CDR3 DNA: TGTGCCAGCAGCTTTTTTGCGGGACTCCAAGAGACCCAGTACTTC. Its translation: CASSFFAGLQETQYF.

Notes on this clonotype: Given the absence of the conserved phenylalanine or tryptophan at the CDR3 end, a read error is likely. The chain has TRBV6-5 and TRBJ1-5; D is perhaps TRBD1 (6 bases). Germline V lookup: CDR1 MNHEY, CDR2 SVGAGI. This CDR3 has 15 residues. Trimming removed 0 bases at V and 4 bases at J, with 10 bases between. CDR3 in amino acids: CASSYSHRANQPQHL. The CDR3 DNA reads TGTGCCAGCAGTTACTCTCACAGGGCAAATCAGCCCCAGCATCTT.